These 29 T cell receptor beta chains were all obtained from the same sample, sequenced in a study of shared T cell receptors in the human thymus. Assay: immunoSEQ multiplex PCR; the TCRdb copy retains only in-frame clones and omits some. The sample yields some 760,000 clones, approximately 83% seen once. This sample also belongs to another study, concerning human thymus T cells.

The sequenced sample was thymocytes. All receptors come from a girl less than two years old with a congenital heart defect.

This clone is a singleton in its sample. The chain employs TRBV11-2 and TRBJ2-1, with 7 bases fitting TRBD1. The germline CDR1 and CDR2 sequences are SGHAT and FQNNGV. J gave up 6 bases and V 0 bases, and 14 bases lay outside the gene matches. The CDR3 sequence is 18 residues long. The CDR3 loop reads CASSLEGRRQGVVNEQFF. For the CDR3, the DNA is TGTGCCAGCAGCTTAGAGGGACGTCGTCAGGGGGTCGTCAATGAGCAGTTCTTC.

CDR3 amino acids: CASSLTGLAGGDTSTDTQYF. The CDR3 bases are TGTGCCAGCAGTTTAACAGGACTAGCGGGGGGGGATACTAGCACAGATACGCAGTATTTT. The gene calls are TRBV28 and TRBJ2-3, with TRBD2 matching 15 bases. The V and J ends lost 2 bases and 0 bases, in that order; junction bases with no gene match: 9. This CDR3 is built from 20 residues. Germline V gene sequence: CDR1 MDHEN, CDR2 SYDVKM.

V gene TRBV25-1 combines with J gene TRBJ2-2, with 7 positions matching TRBD2. This CDR3 is built from 16 residues. Germline CDR1 reads MGHDK; CDR2 reads SYGVNS. V lost 1 base, J lost 6 bases, and 8 bases stayed unmatched. CDR3 sequence (DNA): TGTGCCAGCAGTGAATTGGGAGGGAGCAGTTCCGGGGAGCTGTTTTTT. This sequence encodes CASSELGGSSSGELFF.

The CDR3 bases are TGTGCCAGCAGTGAACCCCGGGGGGTCGGGACCCAGTACTTC. It yields the protein CASSEPRGVGTQYF. This sequence joins TRBV6-1 and TRBJ2-5; 7 positions match TRBD2. The CDR3 is 14 amino acids. With V trimmed by 2 bases and J by 7 bases, 7 bases remained unmatched. The germline gives CDR1 MNHNS, CDR2 SASEGT.

This clone appeared once. The chain uses TRBV19 and TRBJ1-2; no clear D gene. The CDR3 contains 13 residues. The germline V and J ends were trimmed by 5 bases and 2 bases, with 9 bases remaining between them. From germline, CDR1 is LNHDA and CDR2 SQIVND (reference sequence). The CDR3 DNA follows: TGTGCCAGTAGTTATACAGAAAACTATGGCTACACCTTC. It translates to CASSYTENYGYTF.

This clone was recorded once. This chain uses TRBV30 with TRBJ2-7; D gene unclear. The CDR3 spans 12 residues. Trimming left V 5 bases short and J 1 base short, with 9 bases between. The germline gives CDR1 GTSNPN, CDR2 SVGIG (reference sequence). This CDR3 is CAWAQWSYEQYF. CDR3 nucleotide sequence: TGTGCCTGGGCGCAATGGTCCTACGAGCAGTACTTC. The whole variable domain, remainder taken from reference TRBV30 and TRBJ2-7, is SQTIHQWPATLVQPVGSPLSLECTVEGTSNPNLYWYRQAAGRGLQLLFYSVGIGQISSEVPQNLSASRPQDRQFILSSKKLLLSDSGFYLCAWAQWSYEQYFGPGTRLTVT.

DNA for the CDR3: TGCGCCAGCAGCCAAGAGAGGAGGGGGCCCTACGAGCAGTACTTC. Protein sequence: CASSQERRGPYEQYF. The chain carries TRBV4-1 and TRBJ2-7; a weak D match, TRBD1 (7 bases). The length of the CDR3 is 15 residues. Trimming cost V 0 bases and J 2 bases, with 11 bases left between them. Germline CDR1 and CDR2: MGHRA and YSYEKL.

The chain employs TRBV25-1 and TRBJ1-5; 7 positions agree with TRBD1. The CDR3 covers 14 residues. The J segment lost 3 bases and the V segment lost 4 bases, leaving 3 bases of the junction unmatched. Per germline, CDR1 MGHDK and CDR2 SYGVNS. CDR3 protein: CASSAQGLNQPQHF. In DNA, the CDR3 is TGTGCCAGCAGTGCACAGGGGCTCAATCAGCCCCAGCATTTT.

The CDR3 DNA follows: TGTGCCAGCAGTTCTTCTGGGGCAGGCTGGGAAAAACTGTTTTTT. Protein: CASSSSGAGWEKLFF. The rearrangement joins TRBV6-1 to TRBJ1-4; weak D call: TRBD1 (5 bases). Trimming pared 5 bases from V and 8 bases from J, leaving 18 bases between. The CDR3 loop spans 15 amino acids. The germline CDR1 and CDR2 sequences are MNHNS and SASEGT.

As DNA, the CDR3 is TGTGCCAGCATTATCGTTGGCAGGCCCTATGGCTACACCTTC. This encodes CASIIVGRPYGYTF. The V and J genes are TRBV6-5 and TRBJ1-2; D gene uncertain. This CDR3 region has 14 residues. Germline assignment: CDR1 MNHEY and CDR2 SVGAGI. V lost 7 bases and J 4 bases, leaving 16 bases between the germline ends.

This chain joins TRBV4-3 and TRBJ2-7, with 8 bases matching TRBD2. This CDR3 has 15 amino acids. V trimming: 0 bases; J trimming: 3 bases; junction bases outside the gene matches: 4. CDR1 LGHNA and CDR2 YSLEER come from the germline V gene. The CDR3 sequence: CASSQDRGGIYEQYF. The CDR3 nucleotides read TGCGCCAGCAGCCAAGATCGGGGGGGCATCTACGAGCAGTACTTC.

The V gene is TRBV12-5, the J gene TRBJ1-1, with a weak D call TRBD1 (5 bases). Germline lookup yields CDR1 LGHNT and CDR2 FRNRAP. The CDR3 is 18 amino acids. Trimming removed 6 bases from V and 2 bases from J, with 25 bases in between. CDR3 in amino acids: CASGPLKGAESSNTEAFF. As DNA, the CDR3 is TGTGCTAGTGGCCCCTTGAAAGGGGCCGAGTCTTCAAACACTGAAGCTTTCTTT.

The chain combines TRBV11-3 with TRBJ2-2, with D maybe TRBD1 (5 bases). Germline assignment: CDR1 SGHNT and CDR2 YENEEA. V lost 1 base to trimming and J lost 4 bases, with 16 bases between them. The length of the CDR3 is 17 residues. CDR3 DNA: TGTGCCAGCAGCTTAGTAGCCGGCAGGGTAGGCACCGGGGAGCTGTTTTTT. This encodes CASSLVAGRVGTGELFF. The entire variable domain, with the rest obtained from reference TRBV11-3 and TRBJ2-2, is as follows: EAGVVQSPRYKIIEKKQPVAFWCNPISGHNTLYWYLQNLGQGPELLIRYENEEAVDDSQLPKDRFSAERLKGVDSTLKIQPAELGDSAVYLCASSLVAGRVGTGELFFGEGSRLTVL.

A single count supports this clone. For the CDR3, the DNA is TGTGCCAGCAGCTCCCCCCCCGGGGACACTGAAGCTTTCTTT. Its translation is CASSSPPGDTEAFF. This chain connects TRBV6-5 to TRBJ1-1; D gene uncertain. Germline V gives CDR1 MNHEY, CDR2 SVGAGI. Between the trimmed V and J ends, which lost 6 bases and 3 bases, there was a span of 14 bases. The CDR3 is 14 amino acids.

V usage is TRBV2 and J usage is TRBJ2-2; D is unclear. The CDR3 loop spans 11 amino acids. The V end lost 4 bases, the J end lost 6 bases, and 3 bases lay between the germline ends. Germline V CDR1 and CDR2: SNHLY, FYNNEI. CDR3 loop: CASSAAGELFF. As DNA, the CDR3 is TGTGCCAGCAGTGCAGCCGGGGAGCTGTTTTTT.

This clone showed up just once. V gene TRBV25-1 combines with J gene TRBJ1-3; tentative D call: TRBD1 (6 bases). V was trimmed by 1 base and J by 2 bases, leaving 15 bases between them. There are 17 residues in the CDR3. Germline CDR1 reads MGHDK; CDR2 reads SYGVNS. CDR3 DNA: TGTGCCAGCAGTGAATTTGTGGGGGCTATTGCTGGAAACACCATATATTTT. It yields the protein CASSEFVGAIAGNTIYF. Variable domain in full (rest from reference TRBV25-1 and TRBJ1-3): EADIYQTPRYLVIGTGKKITLECSQTMGHDKMYWYQQDPGMELHLIHYSYGVNSTEKGDLSSESTVSRIRTEHFPLTLESARPSHTSQYLCASSEFVGAIAGNTIYFGEGSWLTVV.

V is TRBV4-3 and J is TRBJ1-3; D is undetermined. V lost 0 bases, J lost 5 bases, and 5 bases lay in between. This CDR3 spans 13 amino acids. Germline CDR1 is LGHNA and CDR2 is YSLEER. DNA for the CDR3: TGCGCCAGCAGCCAAGACCTCCGAAACACCATATATTTT. It yields the protein CASSQDLRNTIYF.

The gene calls are TRBV7-3 and TRBJ2-1; TRBD2 aligns across 10 bases. J lost 10 bases, V lost 5 bases, and 8 bases had no gene match. CDR1 is SGHTA and CDR2 is FQGTGA in the germline V gene. This CDR3 has 14 amino acids. CDR3 protein: CASSQTLTSGEQFF. For the CDR3, the DNA is TGTGCCAGCAGCCAGACCCTGACTAGCGGGGAGCAGTTCTTC.

The V gene is TRBV14, the J gene TRBJ1-3; D remains unclear. The CDR3 sequence is 16 residues long. Between the trimmed V and J ends, which lost 1 base and 5 bases, there was a span of 15 bases. Germline values: CDR1 SGHDN, CDR2 FVKESK. The CDR3 bases are TGTGCCAGCAGCCAAGCCAACTTAAATCCTAGAAACACCATATATTTT. Translated, it gives CASSQANLNPRNTIYF. Full variable domain (remainder filled in from reference TRBV14 and TRBJ1-3): EAGVTQFPSHSVIEKGQTVTLRCDPISGHDNLYWYRRVMGKEIKFLLHFVKESKQDESGMPNNRFLAERTGGTYSTLKVQPAELEDSGVYFCASSQANLNPRNTIYFGEGSWLTVV.

This clone was seen a handful of times. This sequence joins TRBV10-3 and TRBJ1-2; 7 bases agree with TRBD1. The CDR3 has 14 residues. The V segment lost 2 bases and the J segment 6 bases; nucleotides outside the gene matches: 6. Germline V gives CDR1 ENHRY, CDR2 SYGVKD. Here the CDR3 reads CAISEDRAGDGYTF. The DNA for the CDR3 is TGTGCCATCAGTGAGGACAGGGCAGGGGATGGCTACACCTTC.

The chain employs TRBV18 and TRBJ1-6; D is unclear. The CDR3 sequence is 15 residues long. The germline gives CDR1 KGHSH, CDR2 LQKENI. V lost 3 bases and J lost 8, with 14 bases in between. The CDR3 coding sequence is TGTGCCAGCTCACCGATGGGTGCTGAGGATTCACCCCTCCACTTT. Encoded protein: CASSPMGAEDSPLHF.

The J gene is TRBJ2-3, the V gene TRBV5-1, with a possible D match to TRBD1 (6 bases). The V and J ends lost 1 base and 6 bases respectively, with 18 bases between them. There are 16 residues in the CDR3. CDR1 is SGHRS and CDR2 is YFSETQ in the germline V gene. The CDR3 DNA sequence: TGCGCCAGCAGCTTGTGGCGGACACAGGGAGCTGATACGCAGTATTTT. Translated, it gives CASSLWRTQGADTQYF.

V gene TRBV10-1 combines with J gene TRBJ2-1; 7 bases line up with TRBD1. This CDR3 has 18 amino acids. V shed 6 bases, J shed 7 bases, and the junction held 21 bases outside the gene matches. Germline V lookup: CDR1 WNHNN, CDR2 SYGVQD (reference sequence). CDR3 in amino acids: CASSPDPPPATGENEQFF. The CDR3 nucleotides are TGCGCCAGCAGCCCAGACCCACCACCAGCTACAGGGGAGAATGAGCAGTTCTTC.

The chain employs TRBV5-4 and TRBJ2-1; D gene unclear. Between the trimmed V and J ends, which lost 1 base and 0 bases, there was a span of 5 bases. Germline-derived CDR1 and CDR2 are SGHNT and YYREEE (reference sequence). This CDR3 has 14 amino acids. The CDR3 DNA follows: TGTGCCAGCAGCTTGCCCTTCTCCTACAATGAGCAGTTCTTC. This sequence encodes CASSLPFSYNEQFF.

This clone was found once. This chain connects TRBV6-1 to TRBJ1-1; 10 nucleotides agree with TRBD1. Germline lookup yields CDR1 MNHNS and CDR2 SASEGT. This CDR3 is 14 amino acids long. The CDR3 loop reads CAISRDRGNTEAFF. CDR3 nucleotide sequence: TGTGCTATATCCCGGGACAGGGGGAACACTGAAGCTTTCTTT.

V usage is TRBV9 and J usage is TRBJ1-3, with 8 bases that match TRBD1. CDR1 is SGDLS and CDR2 is YYNGEE in the germline V gene. V shed 4 bases, J shed 14 bases, and the junction held 8 bases outside the gene matches. The CDR3 consists of 12 residues. The CDR3 loop is CASSPRQGTLYF. The DNA of the CDR3 is TGTGCCAGCAGCCCCCGACAGGGGACCCTATATTTT.

This chain connects TRBV5-1 to TRBJ1-4; unclear D gene. Per germline, CDR1 SGHRS and CDR2 YFSETQ. This CDR3 is built from 15 residues. V was cut by 4 bases and J by 7 bases, with 17 bases left in between. The CDR3 DNA sequence: TGCGCCAGCAGCCACGGACTGGTTCCAGGTGAAAAACTGTTTTTT. Translated: CASSHGLVPGEKLFF.

The chain combines TRBV5-1 with TRBJ2-7; perhaps TRBD1 as D (6 bases). Germline V gene lookup returns CDR1 SGHRS and CDR2 YFSETQ. The V end lost 3 bases, the J end lost 4 bases, and 11 bases lay between the germline ends. The CDR3 is made up of 13 amino acids. Here the CDR3 reads CASSSGQLYEQYF. The CDR3 DNA reads TGCGCCAGCAGCTCCGGACAGTTGTACGAGCAGTACTTC.

This clone was seen just once. V gene TRBV7-4 combines with J gene TRBJ1-6, with D possibly being TRBD1 (6 bases). The germline V gene has CDR1 SGHVT and CDR2 SQSDAQ. The CDR3 sequence is 13 residues long. The germline V and J ends were trimmed by 5 bases and 7 bases, with 9 bases remaining between them. The CDR3 spells CASSPGQNSPLHF. The DNA of the CDR3 is TGTGCCAGCAGCCCTGGACAGAATTCACCCCTCCACTTT.